The sequence of this T cell receptor beta chain was determined in a study of radiotherapy plus CTLA-4 blockade in lung cancer (dated by TCRdb to 2016 to 2019). At the level of the whole study: Among enrolled patients, about 19% had an objective response and 25% to 35% reached disease control.

Library prep was done by the immunoSEQ multiplex PCR assay. TCRdb mirrors the immuneACCESS table, restricted to in-frame sequences. Some clones are absent from its copies; in checked studies, under half trace to an unresolved V gene, and the reason for the others is unknown. This sample is represented by about 77,000 clones; 70% to 85% of them were singletons. The ten largest clones add up to approximately 9.9% of the sample. Sequences SGHTA (CDR1) and FQGNSA (CDR2) are obtained from the germline V gene. A distance of 15 bases separates the germline ends of V and J, which lose 2 bases and 8 bases respectively. The CDR3 contains 15 residues, cysteine and phenylalanine counted. The read is trimmed to its CDR3 DNA, 45 bases read in frame from base 1. In regard to this clone: The clone's antigen remains unknown. Base qualities were left out, and no much larger clone turns up one base away.

General conclusions and limits of the study: TCR clones derived from tumors expanded in peripheral blood after treatment with radiotherapy and ipilimumab. The strongest predictors of response were reported to be early dynamic shifts in blood T cell clones along with a rise in serum interferon-beta following radiation.

The study tested focal radiation therapy combined with CTLA-4 blockade (ipilimumab) in patients with chemo-refractory metastatic non-small-cell lung cancer. The clonotype was recovered from a human donor with non-small cell lung cancer whose response to radiotherapy plus ipilimumab could not be evaluated. The chain uses TRBV7-2 and TRBJ2-2, with an unclear D gene assignment. The starting material was peripheral blood, obtained from a patient treated with radiotherapy plus ipilimumab. The encoded CDR3 is CASSLNALGVGELFF. The DNA sequence follows: TGTGCCAGCAGCTTAAACGCCCTCGGAGTGGGGGAGCTGTTTTTT.